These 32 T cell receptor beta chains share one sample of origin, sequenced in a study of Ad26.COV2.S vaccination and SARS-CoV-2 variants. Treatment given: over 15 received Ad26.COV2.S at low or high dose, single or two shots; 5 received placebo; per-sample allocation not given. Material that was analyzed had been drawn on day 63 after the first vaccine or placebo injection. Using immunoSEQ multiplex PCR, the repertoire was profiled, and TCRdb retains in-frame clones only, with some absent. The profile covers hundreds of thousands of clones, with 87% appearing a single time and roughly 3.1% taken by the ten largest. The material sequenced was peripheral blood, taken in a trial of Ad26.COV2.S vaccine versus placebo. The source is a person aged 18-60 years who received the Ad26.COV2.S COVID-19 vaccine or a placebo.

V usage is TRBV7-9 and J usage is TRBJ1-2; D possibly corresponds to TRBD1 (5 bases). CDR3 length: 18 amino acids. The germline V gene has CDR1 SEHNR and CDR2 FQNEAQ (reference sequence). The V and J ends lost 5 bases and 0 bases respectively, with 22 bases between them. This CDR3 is CASSPPIGEDSSNYGYTF. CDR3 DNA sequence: TGTGCCAGCAGCCCACCTATAGGGGAAGACAGTTCTAACTATGGCTACACCTTC.

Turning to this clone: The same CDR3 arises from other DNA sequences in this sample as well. The CDR3 DNA follows: TGTGCCAGTAGTATCGGGGGAAATCAGCCCCAGCATTTT. Translating it yields CASSIGGNQPQHF. The rearrangement links TRBV19 to TRBJ1-5, with D tentatively TRBD1 (5 bases). The CDR3 is 13 residues long. The germline V gene has CDR1 LNHDA and CDR2 SQIVND (reference sequence). Trimming removed 3 bases at V and 4 bases at J, with 7 bases between. Based on the CDR3 plus reference TRBV19 and TRBJ1-5, the full variable domain is DGGITQSPKYLFRKEGQNVTLSCEQNLNHDAMYWYRQDPGQGLRLIYYSQIVNDFQKGDIAEGYSVSREKKESFPLTVTSAQKNPTAFYLCASSIGGNQPQHFGDGTRLSIL.

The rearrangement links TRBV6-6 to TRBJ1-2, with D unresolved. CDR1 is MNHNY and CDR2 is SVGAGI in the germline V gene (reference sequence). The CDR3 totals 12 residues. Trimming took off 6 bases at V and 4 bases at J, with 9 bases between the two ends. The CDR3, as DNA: TGTGCCAGCAGCCCGGTAGCCTATGGCTACACCTTC. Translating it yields CASSPVAYGYTF.

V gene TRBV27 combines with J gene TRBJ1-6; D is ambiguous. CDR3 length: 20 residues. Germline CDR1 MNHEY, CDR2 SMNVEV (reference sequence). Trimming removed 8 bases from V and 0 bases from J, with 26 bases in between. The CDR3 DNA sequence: TGTGCCAGCCCTTATCCCCCCCGCGTGGAGGTGAGCTCCTATAATTCACCCCTCCACTTT. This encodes CASPYPPRVEVSSYNSPLHF.

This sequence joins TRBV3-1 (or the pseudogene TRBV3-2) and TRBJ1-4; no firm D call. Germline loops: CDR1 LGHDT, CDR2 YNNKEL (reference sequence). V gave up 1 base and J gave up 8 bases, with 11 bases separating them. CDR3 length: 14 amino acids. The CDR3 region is CASSQAVEGEKLFF. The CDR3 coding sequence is TGTGCCAGCAGCCAAGCTGTTGAAGGGGAAAAACTGTTTTTT.

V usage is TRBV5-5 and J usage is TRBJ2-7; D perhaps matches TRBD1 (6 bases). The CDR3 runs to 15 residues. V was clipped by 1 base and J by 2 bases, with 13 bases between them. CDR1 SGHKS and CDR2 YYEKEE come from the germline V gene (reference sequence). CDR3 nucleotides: TGTGCCAGCAGCTTGAGGTGGGACACAACCTACGAGCAGTACTTC. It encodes CASSLRWDTTYEQYF.

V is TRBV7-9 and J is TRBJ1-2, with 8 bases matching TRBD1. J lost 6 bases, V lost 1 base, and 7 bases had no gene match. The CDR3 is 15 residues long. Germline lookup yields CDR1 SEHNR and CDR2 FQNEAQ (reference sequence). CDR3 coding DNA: TGTGCCAGCAGCTTAGGGACAGGGAATCCTCATGGCTACACCTTC. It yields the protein CASSLGTGNPHGYTF.

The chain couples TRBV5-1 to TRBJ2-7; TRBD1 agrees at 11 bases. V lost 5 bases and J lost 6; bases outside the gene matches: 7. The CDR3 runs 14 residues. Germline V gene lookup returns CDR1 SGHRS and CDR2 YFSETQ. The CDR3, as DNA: TGCGCCAGCAGTCAGGGACAGGGGGATCGCGAGCAGTACTTC. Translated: CASSQGQGDREQYF.

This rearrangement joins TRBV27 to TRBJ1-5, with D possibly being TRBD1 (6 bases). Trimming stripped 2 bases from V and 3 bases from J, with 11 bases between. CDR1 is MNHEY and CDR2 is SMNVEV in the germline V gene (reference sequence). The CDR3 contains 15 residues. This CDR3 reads CASSLVGGANQPQHF. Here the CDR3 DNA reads TGTGCCAGCAGTTTAGTTGGGGGGGCCAATCAGCCCCAGCATTTT.

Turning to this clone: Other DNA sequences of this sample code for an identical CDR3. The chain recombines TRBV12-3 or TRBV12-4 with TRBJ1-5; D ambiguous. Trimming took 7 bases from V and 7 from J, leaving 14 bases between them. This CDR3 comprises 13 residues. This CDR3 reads CASTGGAGQPQHF. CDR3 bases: TGTGCCAGCACCGGTGGCGCGGGGCAGCCCCAGCATTTT.

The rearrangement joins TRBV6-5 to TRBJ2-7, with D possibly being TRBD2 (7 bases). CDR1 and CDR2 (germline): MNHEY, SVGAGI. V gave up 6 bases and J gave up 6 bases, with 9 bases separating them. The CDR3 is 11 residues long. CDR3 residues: CASRAGAEQYF. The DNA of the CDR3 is TGTGCCAGCAGGGCGGGGGCCGAGCAGTACTTC.

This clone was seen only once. The CDR3 sequence: CASSEDYRGRNYGYTF. The CDR3, as DNA: TGTGCCAGCAGTGAAGATTACAGGGGGCGGAACTATGGCTACACCTTC. The V gene is TRBV6-1, the J gene TRBJ1-2; 9 positions agree with TRBD1. Trimming at V came to 1 base and at J to 2 bases, leaving 5 bases not matched to a gene. From germline, CDR1 is MNHNS and CDR2 SASEGT. This CDR3 has 16 amino acids.

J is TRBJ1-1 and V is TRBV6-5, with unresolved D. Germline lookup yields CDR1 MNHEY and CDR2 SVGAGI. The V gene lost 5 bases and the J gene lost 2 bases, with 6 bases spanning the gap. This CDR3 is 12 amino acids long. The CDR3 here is CASSRDNTEAFF. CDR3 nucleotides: TGTGCCAGCAGTAGGGATAACACTGAAGCTTTCTTT.

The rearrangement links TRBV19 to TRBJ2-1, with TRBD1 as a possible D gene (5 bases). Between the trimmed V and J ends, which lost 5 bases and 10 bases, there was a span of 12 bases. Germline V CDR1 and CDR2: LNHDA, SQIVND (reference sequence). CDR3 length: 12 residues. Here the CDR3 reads CASSPTDMEQFF. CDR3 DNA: TGTGCCAGTAGTCCTACGGACATGGAGCAGTTCTTC.

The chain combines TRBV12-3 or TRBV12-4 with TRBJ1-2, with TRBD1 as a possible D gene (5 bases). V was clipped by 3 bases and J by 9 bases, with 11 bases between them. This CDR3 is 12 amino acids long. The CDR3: CASSFIKGSYTF. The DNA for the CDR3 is TGTGCCAGCAGTTTTATAAAGGGGAGCTACACCTTC.

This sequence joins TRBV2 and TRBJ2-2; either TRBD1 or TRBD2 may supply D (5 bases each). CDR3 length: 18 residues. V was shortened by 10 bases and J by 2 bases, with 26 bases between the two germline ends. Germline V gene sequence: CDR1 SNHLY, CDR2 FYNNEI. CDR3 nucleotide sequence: TGTGCCACCCTAAGTGTCGGGGCCTACTCCGTAAACACCGGGGAGCTGTTTTTT. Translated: CATLSVGAYSVNTGELFF.

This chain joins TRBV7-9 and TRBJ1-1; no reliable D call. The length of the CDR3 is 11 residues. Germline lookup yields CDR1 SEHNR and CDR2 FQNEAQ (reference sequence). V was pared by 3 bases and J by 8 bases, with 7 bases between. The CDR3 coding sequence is TGTGCCAGCAGCTTGTATGGGGAAGCTTTCTTT. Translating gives CASSLYGEAFF.

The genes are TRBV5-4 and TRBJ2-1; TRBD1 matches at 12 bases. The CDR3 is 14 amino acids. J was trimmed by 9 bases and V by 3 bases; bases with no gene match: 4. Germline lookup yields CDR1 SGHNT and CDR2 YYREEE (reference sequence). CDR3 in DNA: TGTGCCAGCAGCTCGGGACAGGGGGCTTTTGAGCAGTTCTTC. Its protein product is CASSSGQGAFEQFF. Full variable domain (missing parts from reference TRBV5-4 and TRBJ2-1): ETGVTQSPTHLIKTRGQQVTLRCSSQSGHNTVSWYQQALGQGPQFIFQYYREEENGRGNFPPRFSGLQFPNYSSELNVNALELDDSALYLCASSSGQGAFEQFFGPGTRLTVL.

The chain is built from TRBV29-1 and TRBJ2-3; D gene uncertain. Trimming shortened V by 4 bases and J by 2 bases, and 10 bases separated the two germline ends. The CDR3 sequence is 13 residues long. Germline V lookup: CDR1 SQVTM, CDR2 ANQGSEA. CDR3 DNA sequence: TGCAGCGTTGCCAGGCCATTCACAGATACGCAGTATTTT. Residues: CSVARPFTDTQYF.

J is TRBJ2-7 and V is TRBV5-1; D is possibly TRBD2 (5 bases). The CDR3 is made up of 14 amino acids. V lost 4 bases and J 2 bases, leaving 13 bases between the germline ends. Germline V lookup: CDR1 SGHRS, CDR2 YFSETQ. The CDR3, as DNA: TGCGCCAGCAGCGCGAATCCGGGAACCTACGAGCAGTACTTC. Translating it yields CASSANPGTYEQYF.

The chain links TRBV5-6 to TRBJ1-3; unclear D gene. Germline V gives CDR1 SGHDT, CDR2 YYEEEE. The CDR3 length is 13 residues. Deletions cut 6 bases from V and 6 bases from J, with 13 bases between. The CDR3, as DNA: TGTGCCAGCACCCTGAGGGTCCTAAACACCATATATTTT. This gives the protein CASTLRVLNTIYF.

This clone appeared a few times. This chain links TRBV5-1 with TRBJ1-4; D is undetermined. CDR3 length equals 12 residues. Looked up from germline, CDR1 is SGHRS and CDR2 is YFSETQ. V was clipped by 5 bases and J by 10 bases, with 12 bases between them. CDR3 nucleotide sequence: TGCGCCAGCAGAGCCCCTGATGGAAAACTGTTTTTT. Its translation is CASRAPDGKLFF.

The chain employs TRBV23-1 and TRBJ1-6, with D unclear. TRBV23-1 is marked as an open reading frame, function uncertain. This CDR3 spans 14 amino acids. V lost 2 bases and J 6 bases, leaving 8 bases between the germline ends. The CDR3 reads CASSQSGCNSPLHF. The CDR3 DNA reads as TGCGCCAGCAGTCAAAGTGGTTGTAATTCACCCCTCCACTTT.

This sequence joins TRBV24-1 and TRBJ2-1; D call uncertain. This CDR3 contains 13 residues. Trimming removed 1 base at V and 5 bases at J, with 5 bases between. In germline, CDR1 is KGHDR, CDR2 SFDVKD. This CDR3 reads CATSDFADNEQFF. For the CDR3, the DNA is TGTGCCACCAGTGATTTCGCAGACAATGAGCAGTTCTTC.

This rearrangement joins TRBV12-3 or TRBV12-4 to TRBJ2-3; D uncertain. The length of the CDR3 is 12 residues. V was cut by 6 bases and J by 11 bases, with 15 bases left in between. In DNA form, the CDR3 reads TGTGCCAGCAGCCGTCCCCCATTCGGGCAGTATTTT. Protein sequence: CASSRPPFGQYF.

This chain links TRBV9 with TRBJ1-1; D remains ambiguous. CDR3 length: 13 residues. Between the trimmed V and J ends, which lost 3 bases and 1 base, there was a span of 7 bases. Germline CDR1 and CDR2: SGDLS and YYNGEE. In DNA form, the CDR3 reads TGTGCCAGCAGCGCACGGGGGAACACTGAAGCTTTCTTT. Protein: CASSARGNTEAFF.

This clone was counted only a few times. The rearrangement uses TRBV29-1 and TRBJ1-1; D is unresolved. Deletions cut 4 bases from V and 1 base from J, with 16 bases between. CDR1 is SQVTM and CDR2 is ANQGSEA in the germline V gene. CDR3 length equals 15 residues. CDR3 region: CSVGRSGQTNTEAFF. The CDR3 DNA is TGCAGCGTTGGACGATCCGGGCAAACGAACACTGAAGCTTTCTTT.

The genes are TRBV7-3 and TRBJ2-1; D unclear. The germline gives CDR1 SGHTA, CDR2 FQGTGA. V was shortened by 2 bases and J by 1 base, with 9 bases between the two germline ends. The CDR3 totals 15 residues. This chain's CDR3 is CASSLGPESYNEQFF. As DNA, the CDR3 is TGTGCCAGCAGCTTAGGACCCGAGTCCTACAATGAGCAGTTCTTC.

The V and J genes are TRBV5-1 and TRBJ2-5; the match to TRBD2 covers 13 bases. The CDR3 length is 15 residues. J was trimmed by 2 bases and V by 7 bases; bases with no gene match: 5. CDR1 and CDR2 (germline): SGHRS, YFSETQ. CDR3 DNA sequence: TGCGCCAGCCAACTAGCGGGGGGGCTACAAGAGACCCAGTACTTC. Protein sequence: CASQLAGGLQETQYF.

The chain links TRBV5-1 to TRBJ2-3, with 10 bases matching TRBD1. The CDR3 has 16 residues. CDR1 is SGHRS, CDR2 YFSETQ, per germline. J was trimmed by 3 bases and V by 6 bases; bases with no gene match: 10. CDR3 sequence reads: CASTLFGTGVTDTQYF. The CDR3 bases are TGCGCCAGCACCCTTTTTGGGACAGGGGTGACAGATACGCAGTATTTT.

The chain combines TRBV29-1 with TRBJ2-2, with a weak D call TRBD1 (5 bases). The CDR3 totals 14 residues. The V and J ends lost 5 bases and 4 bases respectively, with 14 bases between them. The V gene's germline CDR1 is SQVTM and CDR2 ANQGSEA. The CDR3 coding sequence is TGCAGCGTTCGCGAAGGGGAAGTCACCGGGGAGCTGTTTTTT. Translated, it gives CSVREGEVTGELFF.

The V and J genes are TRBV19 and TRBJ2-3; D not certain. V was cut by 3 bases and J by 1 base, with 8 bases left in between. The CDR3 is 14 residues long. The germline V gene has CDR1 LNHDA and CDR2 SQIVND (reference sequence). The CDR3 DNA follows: TGTGCCAGTAGTATGGCGGAAGGCACAGATACGCAGTATTTT. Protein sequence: CASSMAEGTDTQYF.